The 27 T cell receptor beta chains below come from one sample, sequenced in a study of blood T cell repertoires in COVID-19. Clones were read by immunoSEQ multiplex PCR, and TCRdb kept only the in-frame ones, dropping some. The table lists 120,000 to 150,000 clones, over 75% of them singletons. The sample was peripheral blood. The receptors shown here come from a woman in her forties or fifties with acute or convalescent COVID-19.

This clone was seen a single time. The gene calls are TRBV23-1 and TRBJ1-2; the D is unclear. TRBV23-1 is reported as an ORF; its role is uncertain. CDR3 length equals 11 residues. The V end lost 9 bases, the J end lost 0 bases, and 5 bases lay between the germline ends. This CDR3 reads CARAPNYGYTF. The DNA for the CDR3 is TGCGCCAGGGCCCCTAACTATGGCTACACCTTC.

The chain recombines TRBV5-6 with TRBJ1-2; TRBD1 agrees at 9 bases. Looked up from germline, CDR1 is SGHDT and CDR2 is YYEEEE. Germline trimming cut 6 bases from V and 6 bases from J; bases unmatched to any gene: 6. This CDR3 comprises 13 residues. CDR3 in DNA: TGTGCCAGCACCCCGGGACAGGGAGATGGCTACACCTTC. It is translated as CASTPGQGDGYTF.

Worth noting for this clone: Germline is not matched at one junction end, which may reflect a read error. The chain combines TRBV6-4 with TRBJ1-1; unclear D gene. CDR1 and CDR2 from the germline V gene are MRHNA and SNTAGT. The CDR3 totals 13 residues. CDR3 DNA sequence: TGTGCCAGCAGTGTTGAACAGAACGCTGAAGCTTTCTTT. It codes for CASSVEQNAEAFF.

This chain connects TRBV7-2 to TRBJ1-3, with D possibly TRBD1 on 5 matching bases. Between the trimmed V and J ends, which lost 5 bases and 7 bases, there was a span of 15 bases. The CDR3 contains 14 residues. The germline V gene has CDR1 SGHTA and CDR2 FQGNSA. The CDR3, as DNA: TGTGCCAGCAGCCCCCAGGGATCCGGCAACACCATATATTTT. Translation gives CASSPQGSGNTIYF. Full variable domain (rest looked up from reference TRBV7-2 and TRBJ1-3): GAGVSQSPSNKVTEKGKDVELRCDPISGHTALYWYRQSLGQGLEFLIYFQGNSAPDKSGLPSDRFSAERTGGSVSTLTIQRTQQEDSAVYLCASSPQGSGNTIYFGEGSWLTVV.

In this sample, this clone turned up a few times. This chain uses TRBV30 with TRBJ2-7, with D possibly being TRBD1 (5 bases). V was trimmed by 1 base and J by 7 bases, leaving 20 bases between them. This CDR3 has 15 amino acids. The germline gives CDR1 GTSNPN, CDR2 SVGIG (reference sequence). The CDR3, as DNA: TGTGCCTGGAGTGCCGCGAGGACAAGCTACGGGGAGCAGTACTTC. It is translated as CAWSAARTSYGEQYF.

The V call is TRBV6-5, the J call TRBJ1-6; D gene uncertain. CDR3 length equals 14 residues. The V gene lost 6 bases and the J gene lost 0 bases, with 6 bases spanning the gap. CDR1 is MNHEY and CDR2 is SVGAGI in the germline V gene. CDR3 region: CASRLRSYNSPLHF. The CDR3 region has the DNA TGTGCCAGCAGGCTACGCTCCTATAATTCACCCCTCCACTTT.

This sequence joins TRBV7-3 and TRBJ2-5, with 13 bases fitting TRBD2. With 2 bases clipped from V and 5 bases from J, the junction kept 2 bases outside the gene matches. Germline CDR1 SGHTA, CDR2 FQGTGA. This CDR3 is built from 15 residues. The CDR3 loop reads CASSLSGLAGETQYF. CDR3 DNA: TGTGCCAGCAGCTTATCGGGACTAGCGGGGGAGACCCAGTACTTC.

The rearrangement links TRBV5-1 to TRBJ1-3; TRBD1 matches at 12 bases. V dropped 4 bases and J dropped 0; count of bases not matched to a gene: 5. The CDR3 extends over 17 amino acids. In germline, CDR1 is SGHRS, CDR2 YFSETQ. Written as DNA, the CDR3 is TGCGCCAGCAGCGTGGGACAGGGGGCTTACTCTGGAAACACCATATATTTT. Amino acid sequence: CASSVGQGAYSGNTIYF. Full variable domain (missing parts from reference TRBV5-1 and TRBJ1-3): KAGVTQTPRYLIKTRGQQVTLSCSPISGHRSVSWYQQTPGQGLQFLFEYFSETQRNKGNFPGRFSGRQFSNSRSEMNVSTLELGDSALYLCASSVGQGAYSGNTIYFGEGSWLTVV.

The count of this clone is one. CDR3 DNA: TGTGCCAGCATTGCGTTTGGAAACACCATATATTTT. Amino acids: CASIAFGNTIYF. V is TRBV6-5 and J is TRBJ1-3; no clear D gene. Germline values: CDR1 MNHEY, CDR2 SVGAGI. Between the trimmed V and J ends, which lost 7 bases and 3 bases, there was a span of 7 bases. The CDR3 is made up of 12 amino acids.

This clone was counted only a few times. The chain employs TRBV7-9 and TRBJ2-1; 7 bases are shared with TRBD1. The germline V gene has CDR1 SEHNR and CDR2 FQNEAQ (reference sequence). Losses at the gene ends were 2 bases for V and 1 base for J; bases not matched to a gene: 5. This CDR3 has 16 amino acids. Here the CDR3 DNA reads TGTGCCAGCAGCTTACCGAGGGGGCTTTCCTACAATGAGCAGTTCTTC. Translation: CASSLPRGLSYNEQFF.

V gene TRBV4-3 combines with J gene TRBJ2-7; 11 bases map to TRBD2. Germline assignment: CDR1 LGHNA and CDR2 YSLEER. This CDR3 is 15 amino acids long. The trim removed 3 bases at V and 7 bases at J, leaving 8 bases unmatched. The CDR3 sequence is CASSHLAGGLQEQYF. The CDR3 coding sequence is TGCGCCAGCAGCCACTTAGCGGGGGGGCTCCAAGAGCAGTACTTC.

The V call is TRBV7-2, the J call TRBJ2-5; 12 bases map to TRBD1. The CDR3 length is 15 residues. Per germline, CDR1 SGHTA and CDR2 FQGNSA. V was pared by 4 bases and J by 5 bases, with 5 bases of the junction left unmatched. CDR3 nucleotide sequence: TGTGCCAGCAGCTCGGGACAGGGGGCGGTTGAGACCCAGTACTTC. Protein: CASSSGQGAVETQYF.

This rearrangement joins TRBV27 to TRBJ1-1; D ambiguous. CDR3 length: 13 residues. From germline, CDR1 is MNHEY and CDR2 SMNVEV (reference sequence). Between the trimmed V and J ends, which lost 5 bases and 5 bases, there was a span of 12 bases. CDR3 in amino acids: CASSINSRTEAFF. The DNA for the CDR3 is TGTGCCAGCAGTATCAACAGTCGGACTGAAGCTTTCTTT.

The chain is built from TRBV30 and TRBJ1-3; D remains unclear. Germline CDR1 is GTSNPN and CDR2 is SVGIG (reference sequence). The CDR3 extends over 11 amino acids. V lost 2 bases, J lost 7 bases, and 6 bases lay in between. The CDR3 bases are TGTGCCTGGAGTCCGGTGAACACCATATATTTT. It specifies CAWSPVNTIYF.

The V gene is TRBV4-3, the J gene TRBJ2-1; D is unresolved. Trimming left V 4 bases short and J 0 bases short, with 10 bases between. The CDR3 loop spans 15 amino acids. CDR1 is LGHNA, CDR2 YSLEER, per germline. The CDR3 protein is CASSPPGSSYNEQFF. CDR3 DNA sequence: TGCGCCAGCAGCCCTCCCGGTAGCTCCTACAATGAGCAGTTCTTC.

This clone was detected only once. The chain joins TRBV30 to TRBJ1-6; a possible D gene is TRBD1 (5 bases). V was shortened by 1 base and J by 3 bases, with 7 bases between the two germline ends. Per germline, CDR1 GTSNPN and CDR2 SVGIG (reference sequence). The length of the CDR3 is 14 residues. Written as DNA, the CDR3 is TGTGCCTGGAGTGGACAGAGCTATAATTCACCCCTCCACTTT. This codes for CAWSGQSYNSPLHF.

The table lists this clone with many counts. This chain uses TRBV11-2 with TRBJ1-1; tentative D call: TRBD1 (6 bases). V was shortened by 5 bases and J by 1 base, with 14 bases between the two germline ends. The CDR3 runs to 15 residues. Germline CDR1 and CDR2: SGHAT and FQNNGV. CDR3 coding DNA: TGTGCCAGCAGCCGATACAAACAGGGGAACACTGAAGCTTTCTTT. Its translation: CASSRYKQGNTEAFF.

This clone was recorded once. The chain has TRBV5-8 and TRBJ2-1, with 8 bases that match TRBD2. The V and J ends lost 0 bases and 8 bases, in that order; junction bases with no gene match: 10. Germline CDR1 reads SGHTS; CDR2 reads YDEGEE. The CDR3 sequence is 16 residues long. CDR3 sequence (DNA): TGTGCCAGCAGCTTGGGGCACGGACTAGCTGTATATGAGCAGTTCTTC. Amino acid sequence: CASSLGHGLAVYEQFF.

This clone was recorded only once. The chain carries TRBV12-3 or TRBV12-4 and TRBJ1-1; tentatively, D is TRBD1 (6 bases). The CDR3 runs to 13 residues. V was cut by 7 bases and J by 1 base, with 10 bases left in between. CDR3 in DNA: TGTGCCAGCACTGGACAGCAGAACACTGAAGCTTTCTTT. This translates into CASTGQQNTEAFF.

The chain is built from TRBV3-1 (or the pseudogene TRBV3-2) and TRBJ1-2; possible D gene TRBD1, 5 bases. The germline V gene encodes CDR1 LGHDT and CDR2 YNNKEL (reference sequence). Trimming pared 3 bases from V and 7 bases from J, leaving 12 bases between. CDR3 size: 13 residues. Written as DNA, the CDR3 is TGTGCCAGCAGCCAGAGGTCTAGGGGTGGCTACACCTTC. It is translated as CASSQRSRGGYTF.

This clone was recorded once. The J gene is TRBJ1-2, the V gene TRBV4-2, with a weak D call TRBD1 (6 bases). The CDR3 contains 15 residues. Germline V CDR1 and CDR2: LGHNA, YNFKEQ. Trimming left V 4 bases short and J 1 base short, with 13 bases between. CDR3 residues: CASSPQRQDNYGYTF. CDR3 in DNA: TGTGCCAGCAGCCCCCAAAGACAGGATAACTATGGCTACACCTTC.

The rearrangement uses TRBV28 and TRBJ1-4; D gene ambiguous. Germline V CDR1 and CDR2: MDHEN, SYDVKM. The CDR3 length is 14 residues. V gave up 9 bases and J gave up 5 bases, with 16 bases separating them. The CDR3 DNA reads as TGTGCCAGTAGCCGTTCGCCCAACAATGAAAAACTGTTTTTT. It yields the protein CASSRSPNNEKLFF. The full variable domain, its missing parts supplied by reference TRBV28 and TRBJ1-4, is DVKVTQSSRYLVKRTGEKVFLECVQDMDHENMFWYRQDPGLGLRLIYFSYDVKMKEKGDIPEGYSVSREKKERFSLILESASTNQTSMYLCASSRSPNNEKLFFGSGTQLSVL.

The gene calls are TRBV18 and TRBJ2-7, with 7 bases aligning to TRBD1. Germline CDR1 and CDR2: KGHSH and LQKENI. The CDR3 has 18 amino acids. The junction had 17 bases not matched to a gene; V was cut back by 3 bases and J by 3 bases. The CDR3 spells CASSPDAQVLGQVYEQYF. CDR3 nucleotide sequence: TGTGCCAGCTCACCTGACGCTCAAGTATTAGGACAGGTCTACGAGCAGTACTTC.

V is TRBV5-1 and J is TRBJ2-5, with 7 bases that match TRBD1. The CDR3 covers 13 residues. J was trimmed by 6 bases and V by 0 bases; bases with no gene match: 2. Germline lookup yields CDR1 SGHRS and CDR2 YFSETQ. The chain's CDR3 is CASSLGDSQTQYF. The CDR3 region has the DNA TGCGCCAGCAGCTTGGGGGACAGTCAGACCCAGTACTTC.

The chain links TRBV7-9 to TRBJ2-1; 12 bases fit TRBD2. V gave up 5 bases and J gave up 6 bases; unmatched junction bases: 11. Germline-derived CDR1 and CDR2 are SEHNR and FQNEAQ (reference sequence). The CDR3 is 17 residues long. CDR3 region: CASSLRRLAGVINEQFF. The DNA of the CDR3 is TGTGCCAGCAGCCTAAGGAGACTAGCGGGGGTTATCAATGAGCAGTTCTTC.

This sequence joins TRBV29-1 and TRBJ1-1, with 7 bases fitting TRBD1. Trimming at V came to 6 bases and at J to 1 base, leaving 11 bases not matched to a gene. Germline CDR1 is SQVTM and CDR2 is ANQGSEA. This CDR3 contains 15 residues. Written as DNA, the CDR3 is TGCAGCGTCGCCCGGACGGGACAGAGGAACACTGAAGCTTTCTTT. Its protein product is CSVARTGQRNTEAFF. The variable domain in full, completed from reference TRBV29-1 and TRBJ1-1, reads SAVISQKPSRDICQRGTSLTIQCQVDSQVTMMFWYRQQPGQSLTLIATANQGSEATYESGFVIDKFPISRPNLTFSTLTVSNMSPEDSSIYLCSVARTGQRNTEAFFGQGTRLTVV.

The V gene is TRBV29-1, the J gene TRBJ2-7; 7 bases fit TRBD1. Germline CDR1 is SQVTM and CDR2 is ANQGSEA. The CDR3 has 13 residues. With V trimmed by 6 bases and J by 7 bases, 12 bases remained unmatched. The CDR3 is CSVGKGQLSEQYF. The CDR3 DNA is TGCAGCGTCGGGAAGGGACAGCTCTCGGAGCAGTACTTC.